The T cell receptor beta chain described here comes from a study of neoadjuvant anti-PD-1 for oral cavity cancer. Background on the study: Before surgery, most patients got three to four biweekly 3 mg/kg nivolumab doses.

This table comes from immunoSEQ multiplex PCR, and its TCRdb copy is limited to in-frame clones, with some not included. The repertoire holds approximately 35,000 clones, approximately 87% seen once, with approximately 3.7% in the top ten. Germline V gene sequence: CDR1 WNHNN, CDR2 SYGVQD (reference sequence). The CDR3 has 14 amino acids. V was pared by 0 bases and J by 7 bases, with 4 bases of the junction left unmatched. The chain has TRBV10-1 and TRBJ2-3; TRBD2 matches at 7 bases. Sequencing was performed on PBMCs, taken before nivolumab (anti-PD-1) treatment. The TCR originated in a person between 40 and 79 years old with oral cavity squamous cell carcinoma. CDR3 residues: CASSESTGGYTQYF. The CDR3 region has the DNA TGCGCCAGCAGTGAGTCGACGGGGGGTTATACGCAGTATTTT.